The rows below give T cell receptor beta chains drawn from one sample of a study of cytomegalovirus exposure and HLA in healthy donors. Method: immunoSEQ multiplex PCR; TCRdb's copy keeps in-frame clones and lacks some. Of approximately 90,000 clones listed, under 80% are singletons. Sequenced: PBMCs. The receptors were sampled from a male donor in good health and CMV-seronegative. Both conserved end residues are trimmed from each CDR3. The order of the fields is J gene, V gene, CDR3 protein.

J: TRBJ1-3
V: TRBV7-2
CDR3: ASSSGQGDTIY

J: TRBJ2-2
V: TRBV25-1
CDR3: ASSDGGHTGELF

J: TRBJ2-2
V: TRBV10-3
CDR3: AISARGGQGNTGELF

J: TRBJ1-2
V: TRBV7-9
CDR3: ASSTQTGGEWGYT

J: TRBJ2-6
V: TRBV27
CDR3: ASTRFSGANVLT

J: TRBJ1-2
V: TRBV19
CDR3: ASSIDRRGRYGYT

J: TRBJ2-7
V: TRBV4-3
CDR3: ASSQDLRGAPYEQY

J: TRBJ1-1
V: TRBV9
CDR3: ASSPRQGARTEAF

J: TRBJ1-5
V: TRBV28
CDR3: ASSLPQRNQPQH

J: TRBJ1-1
V: TRBV6-1
CDR3: ASSEAKLEAF

J: TRBJ2-4
V: TRBV5-4
CDR3: ASSESKNIQY

J: TRBJ2-2
V: TRBV7-9
CDR3: ASSLAAGKDTGELF

J: TRBJ2-1
V: TRBV9
CDR3: ASSVEVGGEQF

J: TRBJ2-7
V: TRBV19
CDR3: ASSSHRASSYEQY

J: TRBJ2-7
V: TRBV7-7
CDR3: ASSLGREGEQY

J: TRBJ2-1
V: TRBV6-4
CDR3: ASSDGDKNEQF

J: TRBJ1-6
V: TRBV5-6
CDR3: ASSFDRGNSPLH

J: TRBJ1-2
V: TRBV7-9
CDR3: ASSLEKGGFYGYT

J: TRBJ1-1
V: TRBV4-1
CDR3: AVGQLNTEAF

J: TRBJ2-3
V: TRBV18
CDR3: ASSPPGTGAANTQY